The 32 T cell receptor beta chains below all came from one sample that was sequenced in a study of shared clonotypes between healthy human individuals. The repertoire was sequenced with immunoSEQ multiplex PCR; TCRdb's copy has only in-frame clones and lacks some. The repertoire holds about 1.1 million clones, with about 80% as singletons. Sequencing was carried out using memory CD4+ T cells from PBMCs. This sample's subset: CD45RA-negative fraction. The receptor set was obtained from a man between 18 and 35 years old in good health. Some clones in this sample may be carry-over from other donors' samples.

The chain is built from TRBV5-1 and TRBJ1-2; D is unresolved. V lost 1 base and J lost 5, with 15 bases in between. The germline gives CDR1 SGHRS, CDR2 YFSETQ. The CDR3 extends over 15 amino acids. CDR3 region: CASSLRYNEGYGYTF. CDR3 DNA sequence: TGCGCCAGCAGCTTGCGGTACAATGAGGGTTATGGCTACACCTTC.

The chain links TRBV6-5 to TRBJ2-1, with 7 bases matching TRBD1. Germline V lookup: CDR1 MNHEY, CDR2 SVGAGI. This CDR3 is 11 amino acids long. The chain's CDR3 is CATRDGRQGFF. The CDR3 coding sequence is TGTGCTACTCGAGATGGGCGACAGGGGTTCTTC.

The DNA of the CDR3 is TGCGCCAGCAGCCCGGACAGGGGGCTTGAAAAACTGTTTTTT. This translates into CASSPDRGLEKLFF. The chain links TRBV5-1 to TRBJ1-4; 11 bases match TRBD1. Germline V gene data show CDR1 as SGHRS and CDR2 as YFSETQ. CDR3 length equals 14 residues. Trimming at V came to 4 bases and at J to 7 bases, leaving 3 bases not matched to a gene.

This clone appeared a few times. This chain links TRBV4-1 with TRBJ2-2; TRBD2 aligns across 11 bases. Per germline, CDR1 MGHRA and CDR2 YSYEKL. V lost 4 bases to trimming and J lost 6 bases; unmatched junction nucleotides: 10. This CDR3 has 17 residues. The CDR3 sequence is CASSPTGVAGGAGELFF. DNA for the CDR3: TGCGCCAGCAGCCCCACTGGGGTAGCGGGAGGGGCCGGGGAGCTGTTTTTT.

The rearrangement uses TRBV10-3 and TRBJ2-4; D call uncertain. The CDR3 is 13 residues long. V was pared by 0 bases and J by 6 bases, with 6 bases between. Per germline, CDR1 ENHRY and CDR2 SYGVKD. CDR3 DNA: TGTGCCATCAGTGAGTCCAGCCCAAACATTCAGTACTTC. Protein: CAISESSPNIQYF.

The chain combines TRBV20-1 with TRBJ2-7; D may be TRBD2 (6 bases). CDR3 length: 11 residues. The V gene lost 6 bases and the J gene lost 7 bases, with 13 bases spanning the gap. Germline V gives CDR1 DFQATT, CDR2 SNEGSKA (reference sequence). CDR3 nucleotide sequence: TGCAGTGCCACGACTAGTAGGGAGCAGTACTTC. Translation gives CSATTSREQYF.

CDR3 nucleotide sequence: TGTGCCATCAATCAGGGAACTAGCGCTACAGATACGCAGTATTTT. It is translated as CAINQGTSATDTQYF. The J gene is TRBJ2-3, the V gene TRBV10-3; 7 nucleotides match TRBD2. The CDR3 consists of 15 residues. Germline assignment: CDR1 ENHRY and CDR2 SYGVKD. The V gene end was trimmed by 7 bases and the J gene end by 3 bases; junction bases not matched to a gene: 10.

V and J are TRBV29-1 and TRBJ2-5, with TRBD2 as a possible D gene (7 bases). Trimming cost V 0 bases and J 4 bases, with 12 bases left between them. CDR1 and CDR2 (germline): SQVTM, ANQGSEA. The length of the CDR3 is 14 residues. The DNA of the CDR3 is TGCAGCGTTGAAGATCGACGGGGGGCAGAGACCCAGTACTTC. Its translation: CSVEDRRGAETQYF.

The gene calls are TRBV7-2 and TRBJ2-2; D not resolved. V lost 0 bases and J lost 7, with 12 bases in between. Germline lookup yields CDR1 SGHTA and CDR2 FQGNSA. The CDR3 sequence is 15 residues long. CDR3 residues: CASSLASASVGELFF. Here the CDR3 DNA reads TGTGCCAGCAGCTTAGCTTCCGCTTCTGTCGGGGAGCTGTTTTTT. The full variable domain, completed using reference TRBV7-2 and TRBJ2-2, is GAGVSQSPSNKVTEKGKDVELRCDPISGHTALYWYRQSLGQGLEFLIYFQGNSAPDKSGLPSDRFSAERTGGSVSTLTIQRTQQEDSAVYLCASSLASASVGELFFGEGSRLTVL.

The V call is TRBV5-1, the J call TRBJ2-1, with 7 bases lining up with TRBD1. There are 14 residues in the CDR3. The germline CDR1 and CDR2 sequences are SGHRS and YFSETQ. V lost 5 bases to trimming and J lost 4 bases; unmatched junction nucleotides: 6. The DNA of the CDR3 is TGCGCCAGCAGTAGTACAGGGGTTTACAATGAGCAGTTCTTC. Amino acid sequence: CASSSTGVYNEQFF.

The sample holds one count of this clone. The chain joins TRBV27 to TRBJ2-1; TRBD2 matches at 11 bases. There are 15 residues in the CDR3. The ends lost 7 bases at V and 5 bases at J; junction bases unmatched: 7. Germline V gene sequence: CDR1 MNHEY, CDR2 SMNVEV (reference sequence). In DNA form, the CDR3 reads TGTGCCAGCATTCTACTAGCGGGAGACAACAATGAGCAGTTCTTC. It specifies CASILLAGDNNEQFF.

The rearrangement joins TRBV6-5 to TRBJ1-1, with D unresolved. The CDR3 length is 13 residues. CDR1 is MNHEY and CDR2 is SVGAGI in the germline V gene. The ends were cut back, 4 bases at V and 4 bases at J, with 10 bases in the middle. The CDR3 is CASSSQRGTEAFF. DNA for the CDR3: TGTGCCAGCAGTTCCCAAAGAGGCACTGAAGCTTTCTTT.

The rearrangement links TRBV27 to TRBJ2-3; 7 bases agree with TRBD2. The length of the CDR3 is 15 residues. V was pared by 7 bases and J by 0 bases, with 7 bases of the junction left unmatched. Germline loops: CDR1 MNHEY, CDR2 SMNVEV (reference sequence). The DNA of the CDR3 is TGTGCCAGCAACAGGAAGCGGGATAGCACAGATACGCAGTATTTT. This sequence encodes CASNRKRDSTDTQYF.

The chain recombines TRBV11-2 with TRBJ2-7, with D possibly being TRBD2 (6 bases). V lost 1 base and J 3 bases, leaving 10 bases between the germline ends. This CDR3 has 14 amino acids. Germline values: CDR1 SGHAT, CDR2 FQNNGV. CDR3 nucleotides: TGTGCCAGCAGCTTAGTAGGCGGGATCTACGAGCAGTACTTC. Residues: CASSLVGGIYEQYF.

In its sample, this clone was seen a few times. The genes are TRBV5-4 and TRBJ2-7; 8 nucleotides agree with TRBD1. The CDR3 loop spans 15 amino acids. Germline V gene sequence: CDR1 SGHNT, CDR2 YYREEE (reference sequence). Trimming took 1 base from V and 6 from J; bases not matched to a gene: 9. The CDR3 sequence is CASSLTGRGLFEQYF. CDR3 nucleotide sequence: TGTGCCAGCAGCTTGACCGGCAGGGGGCTCTTCGAGCAGTACTTC.

V and J are TRBV28 and TRBJ2-1; 7 nucleotides agree with TRBD2. This CDR3 has 15 residues. Unmatched junction bases numbered 9, after V lost 7 bases and J lost 3 bases. Germline V CDR1 and CDR2: MDHEN, SYDVKM. The CDR3 sequence is CASTPAGRGYNEQFF. The CDR3 nucleotides are TGTGCCAGCACCCCAGCGGGAAGAGGCTACAATGAGCAGTTCTTC.

This clone turned up a few times. The gene calls are TRBV7-9 and TRBJ1-1; D unclear. Trimming left V 4 bases short and J 2 bases short, with 8 bases between. This CDR3 has 13 residues. The germline V gene has CDR1 SEHNR and CDR2 FQNEAQ (reference sequence). CDR3 in DNA: TGTGCCAGCAGCTCCCGATCCAACACTGAAGCTTTCTTT. Translation: CASSSRSNTEAFF.

As to this clone: A much larger clone lies a single base off, so this may be a read error. This sequence joins TRBV11-2 and TRBJ2-5, with D unresolved. The CDR3 loop spans 12 amino acids. CDR1 and CDR2 (germline): SGHAT, FQNNGV. V was trimmed by 1 base and J by 3 bases, leaving 3 bases between them. The CDR3 is CASSLAEETQYF. CDR3 in DNA: TGTGCCAGCAGCTTAGCGGAAGAGACCCAGTACTTC.

The J gene is TRBJ2-5, the V gene TRBV6-6, with D uncertain. This CDR3 comprises 12 residues. Trimming took off 4 bases at V and 5 bases at J, with 8 bases between the two ends. Looked up from germline, CDR1 is MNHNY and CDR2 is SVGAGI (reference sequence). CDR3 residues: CASSSPVETQYF. The CDR3, as DNA: TGTGCCAGCAGTTCCCCTGTGGAGACCCAGTACTTC.

Notes on this clone: A much larger clone differs by one base, so this may be a read error. The chain joins TRBV28 to TRBJ1-2, with TRBD1 identical over 7 bases. The CDR3 consists of 13 residues. Germline assignment: CDR1 MDHEN and CDR2 SYDVKM. After removal of 6 bases from V and 0 bases from J, the junction contained 1 base not matched to a gene. The CDR3 loop reads CASRTGANYGYTF. In DNA form, the CDR3 reads TGTGCCAGCAGAACAGGGGCTAACTATGGCTACACCTTC.

This sequence joins TRBV21-1 and TRBJ2-7; the table's TRBD1 call for D was not verified on the DNA. TRBV21-1 is designated a pseudogene. The CDR3 spans 16 residues. CDR3 DNA sequence: TGTGCCAGCAGCAAAGATGGGACAGGGGGTCCTTACGAGCAGTACTTC. Its translation: CASSKDGTGGPYEQYF.

V gene TRBV7-9 combines with J gene TRBJ2-3; D is possibly TRBD2 (7 bases). Looked up from germline, CDR1 is SEHNR and CDR2 is FQNEAQ (reference sequence). V shed 2 bases and J shed 6 bases, with 12 bases lying between them. The CDR3 runs to 14 residues. Here the CDR3 DNA reads TGTGCCAGCAGCTTATCGGGGGGCTCGGATACGCAGTATTTT. Its protein product is CASSLSGGSDTQYF.

This clone was picked up a small number of times. The identical CDR3 is also encoded by other nucleotide sequences in the sample. CDR3 amino acids: CSVGQGNTEAFF. Here the CDR3 DNA reads TGCAGCGTTGGCCAGGGGAACACTGAAGCTTTCTTT. V usage is TRBV29-1 and J usage is TRBJ1-1; the D gene is possibly TRBD1 (5 bases). The V end lost 4 bases, the J end lost 1 base, and 7 bases lay between the germline ends. Germline values: CDR1 SQVTM, CDR2 ANQGSEA. This CDR3 region has 12 residues.

This chain uses TRBV30 with TRBJ1-2, with D perhaps TRBD1 (5 bases). The CDR3 is 16 residues long. V gave up 5 bases and J gave up 6 bases, with 25 bases separating them. Per the germline V gene, CDR1 is GTSNPN and CDR2 is SVGIG (reference sequence). In nucleotides, the CDR3 is TGTGCCTGGGCCCCGGACACCACTCGGGAGGTCGATGGCTACACCTTC. The encoded protein is CAWAPDTTREVDGYTF.

This rearrangement joins TRBV30 to TRBJ2-3; a possible D gene is TRBD1 (6 bases). V lost 6 bases and J 1 base, leaving 8 bases between the germline ends. CDR1 and CDR2 from the germline V gene are GTSNPN and SVGIG (reference sequence). The CDR3 has 12 residues. CDR3 residues: CACRQGTDTQYF. As DNA, the CDR3 is TGTGCCTGTAGACAGGGCACAGATACGCAGTATTTT.

This sequence joins TRBV30 and TRBJ1-6, with D possibly matching TRBD1 (6 bases). The CDR3 contains 18 residues. Germline V gene lookup returns CDR1 GTSNPN and CDR2 SVGIG (reference sequence). Deletions cut 0 bases from V and 6 bases from J, with 21 bases between. The CDR3 sequence is CAWSVRGAGATPNSPLHF. The CDR3 DNA reads as TGTGCCTGGAGTGTACGAGGTGCAGGGGCGACCCCTAATTCACCCCTCCACTTT.

The genes are TRBV5-6 and TRBJ2-7; D may correspond to TRBD1 or TRBD2 (5 bases each). The CDR3 runs 14 residues. V lost 0 bases and J 2 bases, leaving 9 bases between the germline ends. The germline V gene has CDR1 SGHDT and CDR2 YYEEEE. Here the CDR3 DNA reads TGTGCCAGCAGCTTGGTGGGGGTTCCCTACGAGCAGTACTTC. It encodes CASSLVGVPYEQYF.

The chain carries TRBV9 and TRBJ2-5; 7 bases agree with TRBD2. Germline lookup yields CDR1 SGDLS and CDR2 YYNGEE. CDR3 size: 18 residues. V dropped 4 bases and J dropped 2; count of bases not matched to a gene: 17. CDR3 protein: CASSPRGGGRGYQETQYF. In nucleotides, the CDR3 is TGTGCCAGCAGCCCAAGAGGAGGTGGGAGGGGATATCAAGAGACCCAGTACTTC. The whole variable domain, remainder taken from reference TRBV9 and TRBJ2-5, is DSGVTQTPKHLITATGQRVTLRCSPRSGDLSVYWYQQSLDQGLQFLIQYYNGEERAKGNILERFSAQQFPDLHSELNLSSLELGDSALYFCASSPRGGGRGYQETQYFGPGTRLLVL.

The chain links TRBV28 to TRBJ1-4; D is perhaps TRBD1 (6 bases). Deletions cut 1 base from V and 7 bases from J, with 10 bases between. The CDR3 is 14 amino acids. The germline CDR1 and CDR2 sequences are MDHEN and SYDVKM. CDR3 in DNA: TGTGCCAGCAGTTTATACAGGGACGGTGAAAAACTGTTTTTT. This sequence encodes CASSLYRDGEKLFF.

This clone appeared a few times. This chain links TRBV7-3 with TRBJ2-5; 13 bases align to TRBD2. The V gene's germline CDR1 is SGHTA and CDR2 FQGTGA. The CDR3 covers 13 residues. V was pared by 8 bases and J by 4 bases, with 1 base of the junction left unmatched. The CDR3 DNA reads as TGTGCCAGCGGACTAGCGGGAGTAGAGACCCAGTACTTC. Protein product: CASGLAGVETQYF.

J is TRBJ2-1 and V is TRBV27; 12 bases fit TRBD2. The V gene's germline CDR1 is MNHEY and CDR2 SMNVEV (reference sequence). V lost 7 bases to trimming and J lost 8 bases; unmatched junction nucleotides: 12. This CDR3 has 16 residues. The DNA of the CDR3 is TGTGCCAGCAATAAATACCTAGCGGGAGGGATCGATGAGCAGTTCTTC. It translates to CASNKYLAGGIDEQFF.

In nucleotides, the CDR3 is TGTGCCAGCAGCTTAAGACAGGTCATGGATACGCAGTATTTT. Translated, it gives CASSLRQVMDTQYF. The rearrangement uses TRBV11-2 and TRBJ2-3; TRBD1 is a possible D gene (6 bases). Germline CDR1 SGHAT, CDR2 FQNNGV. This CDR3 has 14 amino acids. The V and J ends lost 2 bases and 6 bases respectively, with 12 bases between them.